These 10 T cell receptor beta chains were all obtained from the same sample, sequenced in a study of blood T cell repertoires in COVID-19. Assay used: immunoSEQ multiplex PCR; TCRdb lists only in-frame clones, some missing. Of more than 80,000 clones detected, more than 65% appear once; the ten largest clones hold 20%. Sequencing was done on a sample of peripheral blood. The origin of the receptors is a woman aged 80 or over with active or convalescent COVID-19.

The chain employs TRBV11-2 and TRBJ2-2, with TRBD1 matching 8 bases. Per the germline V gene, CDR1 is SGHAT and CDR2 is FQNNGV. After removal of 3 bases from V and 6 bases from J, the junction contained 9 bases not matched to a gene. The CDR3 loop spans 16 amino acids. The CDR3 DNA follows: TGTGCCAGCAGCTTTCTGGGACAGGAGTTGCCCGGGGAGCTGTTTTTT. This encodes CASSFLGQELPGELFF.

The chain uses TRBV28 and TRBJ2-7, with a tentative D call TRBD2 (7 bases). Deletions cut 5 bases from V and 0 bases from J, with 14 bases between. The CDR3 runs 15 residues. Per the germline V gene, CDR1 is MDHEN and CDR2 is SYDVKM. This chain's CDR3 is CASSPWGGGSYEQYF. The CDR3 bases are TGTGCCAGCAGTCCCTGGGGAGGGGGCTCCTACGAGCAGTACTTC.

This clone was found a few times. The chain links TRBV19 to TRBJ1-2, with D tentatively TRBD1 (5 bases). The CDR3 runs to 15 residues. The V gene lost 4 bases and the J gene lost 1 base, with 13 bases spanning the gap. Germline V gene lookup returns CDR1 LNHDA and CDR2 SQIVND (reference sequence). The CDR3 here is CASSTDPDNNYGYTF. CDR3 bases: TGTGCCAGTAGTACCGATCCGGACAATAACTATGGCTACACCTTC.

This clone was seen repeatedly, ten times or more. Additional DNA sequences in this sample encode the identical CDR3. V gene TRBV9 combines with J gene TRBJ1-6; D is ambiguous. Trimming stripped 0 bases from V and 3 bases from J, with 7 bases between. The germline gives CDR1 SGDLS, CDR2 YYNGEE. This CDR3 is 15 amino acids long. CDR3 sequence reads: CASSVAGSYNSPLHF. CDR3 sequence (DNA): TGTGCCAGCAGCGTAGCGGGGAGCTATAATTCACCCCTCCACTTT.

V is TRBV4-3 and J is TRBJ2-2; maybe TRBD1 (6 bases). Looked up from germline, CDR1 is LGHNA and CDR2 is YSLEER. V gave up 0 bases and J gave up 5 bases, with 10 bases separating them. The CDR3 totals 15 residues. The CDR3 region has the DNA TGCGCCAGCAGCCAAGATGGGGGCCTGACCGGGGAGCTGTTTTTT. Amino acid sequence: CASSQDGGLTGELFF.

In DNA form, the CDR3 reads TGTGCCAGCCAGGTGTGGAACACTGAAGCTTTCTTT. The encoded protein is CASQVWNTEAFF. The chain combines TRBV28 with TRBJ1-1, with no clear D. The CDR3 loop spans 12 amino acids. V lost 8 bases to trimming and J lost 1 base, with 8 bases between them. CDR1 and CDR2 (germline): MDHEN, SYDVKM. Full variable domain (rest looked up from reference TRBV28 and TRBJ1-1): DVKVTQSSRYLVKRTGEKVFLECVQDMDHENMFWYRQDPGLGLRLIYFSYDVKMKEKGDIPEGYSVSREKKERFSLILESASTNQTSMYLCASQVWNTEAFFGQGTRLTVV.

Here the CDR3 reads CASSIGTENTEAFF. The CDR3 DNA reads TGTGCCAGTAGTATCGGGACAGAGAACACTGAAGCTTTCTTT. The rearrangement joins TRBV19 to TRBJ1-1, with TRBD1 identical over 7 bases. CDR3 length: 14 residues. The V gene's germline CDR1 is LNHDA and CDR2 SQIVND (reference sequence). J lost 1 base, V lost 3 bases, and 2 bases had no gene match.

The rearrangement links TRBV2 to TRBJ2-2; the D gene is possibly TRBD2 (6 bases). The CDR3 has 14 residues. CDR1 is SNHLY, CDR2 FYNNEI, per germline. V gave up 6 bases and J gave up 2 bases, with 10 bases separating them. The CDR3 DNA follows: TGTGCCAGCAGGCCGGGACTTAACACCGGGGAGCTGTTTTTT. Translation: CASRPGLNTGELFF.

CDR3 sequence reads: CASSIIRDWDANTGELFF. The DNA for the CDR3 is TGTGCCAGTAGTATCATCCGGGACTGGGACGCGAACACCGGGGAGCTGTTTTTT. The gene calls are TRBV19 and TRBJ2-2, with D possibly TRBD2 on 6 matching bases. V lost 3 bases and J lost 0, with 17 bases in between. Germline V gives CDR1 LNHDA, CDR2 SQIVND (reference sequence). This CDR3 is built from 18 residues.

In its sample, this clone was seen a few times. The chain couples TRBV28 to TRBJ2-5; weak D call: TRBD1 (5 bases). This CDR3 is 14 amino acids long. Germline CDR1 and CDR2: MDHEN and SYDVKM. With 7 bases removed from V and 3 bases from J, the gap between germline ends came to 15 bases. DNA of the CDR3: TGTGCCAGCACCCGCCTCAGGGCAGAAGAGACCCAGTACTTC. Encoded protein: CASTRLRAEETQYF.